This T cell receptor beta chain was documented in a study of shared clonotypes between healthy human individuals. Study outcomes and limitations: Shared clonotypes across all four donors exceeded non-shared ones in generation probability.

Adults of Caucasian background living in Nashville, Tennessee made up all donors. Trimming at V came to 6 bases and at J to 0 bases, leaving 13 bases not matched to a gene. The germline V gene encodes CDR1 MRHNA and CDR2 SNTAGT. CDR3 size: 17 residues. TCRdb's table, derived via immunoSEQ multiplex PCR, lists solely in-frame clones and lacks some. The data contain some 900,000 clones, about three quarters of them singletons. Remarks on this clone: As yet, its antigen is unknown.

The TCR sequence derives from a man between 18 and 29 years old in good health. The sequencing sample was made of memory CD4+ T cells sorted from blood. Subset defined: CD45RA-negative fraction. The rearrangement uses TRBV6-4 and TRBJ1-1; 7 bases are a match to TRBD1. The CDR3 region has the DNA TGTGCCAGCAGGGAATACCAACGGACAGGCATGAACACTGAAGCTTTCTTT. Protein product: CASREYQRTGMNTEAFF.